These 27 T cell receptor beta chains came from one sample sequenced in a study of blood T cell repertoires in COVID-19. Repertoires were generated with immunoSEQ multiplex PCR, while TCRdb's copy carries only in-frame clones and drops some. This sample has over 200,000 clones; approximately 84% occur once, and the top ten carry around 2%. Material: PBMCs or T cells enriched from blood (not recorded which). The origin of the receptors is a man between 60 and 70 years old who had recovered from COVID-19.

J is TRBJ2-3 and V is TRBV6-1; D may be TRBD1 (5 bases). The length of the CDR3 is 15 residues. Per germline, CDR1 MNHNS and CDR2 SASEGT. V lost 2 bases and J lost 4, with 13 bases in between. The CDR3: CASSEPGRVPDTQYF. Written as DNA, the CDR3 is TGTGCCAGCAGTGAACCCGGCAGGGTCCCAGATACGCAGTATTTT.

Only a few counts were recorded for this clone. This chain links TRBV3-1 (or the pseudogene TRBV3-2) with TRBJ1-1; tentatively, D is TRBD1 (6 bases). Germline assignment: CDR1 LGHDT and CDR2 YNNKEL (reference sequence). V lost 6 bases and J 5 bases, leaving 16 bases between the germline ends. The length of the CDR3 is 14 residues. CDR3 DNA sequence: TGTGCCAGCAGACATGGACAGTTTGGGACTGAAGCTTTCTTT. This encodes CASRHGQFGTEAFF.

The chain combines TRBV5-5 with TRBJ1-5; the D is unclear. Germline V CDR1 and CDR2: SGHKS, YYEKEE (reference sequence). Trimming took off 0 bases at V and 4 bases at J, with 8 bases between the two ends. CDR3 size: 14 residues. The CDR3: CASSLEGGNQPQHF. CDR3 nucleotides: TGTGCCAGCAGCTTGGAGGGAGGGAATCAGCCCCAGCATTTT.

The CDR3 loop is CASSTEGGVERETQYF. The CDR3 DNA is TGTGCCAGCAGCACCGAAGGGGGGGTGGAAAGGGAGACCCAGTACTTC. The chain has TRBV21-1 and TRBJ2-5; the table's D call, TRBD2, has no DNA check behind it. TRBV21-1 is termed a pseudogene. This CDR3 region has 16 residues.

The chain uses TRBV7-3 and TRBJ2-2, with a possible D match to TRBD1 (6 bases). The CDR3 runs to 17 residues. Germline V gene sequence: CDR1 SGHTA, CDR2 FQGTGA. The V end was cut by 5 bases, the J end by 5 bases, with 21 bases between. The CDR3 here is CASSPRGGQGRTGELFF. CDR3 DNA sequence: TGTGCCAGCAGCCCCAGAGGGGGACAAGGCCGGACCGGGGAGCTGTTTTTT.

This chain connects TRBV15 to TRBJ1-6, with a possible D match to TRBD1 (5 bases). CDR3 size: 13 residues. Deletions cut 0 bases from V and 8 bases from J, with 5 bases between. Per the germline V gene, CDR1 is LNHNV and CDR2 is YYDKDF (reference sequence). The CDR3 loop is CATSREGDSPLHF. The CDR3 DNA follows: TGTGCCACCAGCAGAGAAGGGGATTCACCCCTCCACTTT.

V usage is TRBV27 and J usage is TRBJ2-5; 11 positions agree with TRBD1. CDR3 length: 16 amino acids. Trimming at V came to 5 bases and at J to 4 bases, leaving 9 bases not matched to a gene. Germline values: CDR1 MNHEY, CDR2 SMNVEV (reference sequence). CDR3 region: CASSPRTGGAGETQYF. Here the CDR3 DNA reads TGTGCCAGCAGTCCCAGGACAGGGGGCGCGGGAGAGACCCAGTACTTC.

V is TRBV19 and J is TRBJ1-2; no firm D call. Germline V CDR1 and CDR2: LNHDA, SQIVND (reference sequence). This CDR3 spans 15 amino acids. Trimming took off 3 bases at V and 4 bases at J, with 15 bases between the two ends. CDR3 DNA sequence: TGTGCCAGTAGTATTGGCAGCCCGACTGCCTATGGCTACACCTTC. Translation: CASSIGSPTAYGYTF.

To note about this clone: Other nucleotide sequences from this sample produce the same CDR3. The CDR3 spells CASSQDRVEAFF. Here the CDR3 DNA reads TGTGCCAGCAGCCAGGACAGGGTAGAAGCTTTCTTT. V is TRBV3-1 (or the pseudogene TRBV3-2) and J is TRBJ1-1, with TRBD1 matching over 8 bases. This CDR3 comprises 12 residues. V shed 3 bases, J shed 8 bases, and the junction held 2 bases outside the gene matches. Germline CDR1 and CDR2: LGHDT and YNNKEL (reference sequence).

The DNA for the CDR3 is TGTGCCAGCAGCATACAAATGAACACTGAAGCTTTCTTT. Translation gives CASSIQMNTEAFF. The genes are TRBV7-2 and TRBJ1-1; D not resolved. Trimming took 5 bases from V and 0 from J, leaving 7 bases between them. CDR3 length equals 13 residues. The germline CDR1 and CDR2 sequences are SGHTA and FQGNSA.

A single count supports this clone. Compared with germline, one end of the junction differs, possibly owing to a read error. The chain has TRBV7-7 and TRBJ1-3; D ambiguous. The CDR3 sequence is 14 residues long. In germline, CDR1 is SSHAT, CDR2 FNYEAQ (reference sequence). CDR3 residues: CASSPDFSGNTIYF. CDR3 nucleotide sequence: TGTGCTAGCAGCCCGGACTTCTCTGGAAACACCATATATTTT.

This clone was picked up many times. The chain employs TRBV5-6 and TRBJ2-7, with 8 bases lining up with TRBD1. Germline V gene data show CDR1 as SGHDT and CDR2 as YYEEEE. With 3 bases clipped from V and 0 bases from J, the junction kept 2 bases outside the gene matches. The CDR3 consists of 14 residues. The CDR3 DNA reads as TGTGCCAGCAGCTGGACAGGGCCCTCCTACGAGCAGTACTTC. Translating gives CASSWTGPSYEQYF.

The chain couples TRBV6-5 to TRBJ1-2, with 8 bases matching TRBD1. The CDR3 consists of 14 residues. The germline gives CDR1 MNHEY, CDR2 SVGAGI. Trimming took 6 bases from V and 4 from J; bases not matched to a gene: 7. CDR3 DNA: TGTGCCAGCAGCCCAGGGGGCGGCGGCTATGGCTACACCTTC. Translated, it gives CASSPGGGGYGYTF.

The chain links TRBV11-3 to TRBJ2-3; 12 nucleotides align to TRBD2. Germline CDR1 reads SGHNT; CDR2 reads YENEEA. The CDR3 runs to 18 residues. After removal of 5 bases from V and 4 bases from J, the junction contained 13 bases not matched to a gene. CDR3 nucleotides: TGTGCCAGCAGCCCAGGGAGTGGACTAGCGGGAAGATCAGATACGCAGTATTTT. This gives the protein CASSPGSGLAGRSDTQYF.

At least ten counts were recorded for this clone. The chain has TRBV4-3 and TRBJ2-1; D unresolved. Deletions cut 4 bases from V and 8 bases from J, with 21 bases between. Germline CDR1 reads LGHNA; CDR2 reads YSLEER. The CDR3 has 16 amino acids. CDR3 residues: CASSLTDWSSDDEQFF. The CDR3 nucleotides are TGCGCCAGCAGCCTAACGGATTGGAGCAGCGACGATGAGCAGTTCTTC.

The rearrangement uses TRBV30 and TRBJ2-7, with D maybe TRBD1 (6 bases). The germline gives CDR1 GTSNPN, CDR2 SVGIG (reference sequence). The CDR3 is 14 amino acids. With 0 bases removed from V and 1 base from J, the gap between germline ends came to 10 bases. The CDR3 loop is CAWSVPGASYEQYF. CDR3 DNA: TGTGCCTGGAGTGTTCCAGGGGCGTCCTACGAGCAGTACTTC.

V and J are TRBV11-2 and TRBJ2-3; possible D gene TRBD1, 6 bases. This CDR3 contains 14 residues. Germline V CDR1 and CDR2: SGHAT, FQNNGV. Deletions cut 4 bases from V and 2 bases from J, with 10 bases between. The CDR3: CASSSWTDTDTQYF. CDR3 sequence (DNA): TGTGCCAGCAGCTCTTGGACAGACACAGATACGCAGTATTTT.

V usage is TRBV19 and J usage is TRBJ1-5; 7 bases agree with TRBD1. CDR1 and CDR2 from the germline V gene are LNHDA and SQIVND (reference sequence). The CDR3 covers 17 residues. The V and J ends lost 1 base and 2 bases, in that order; junction bases with no gene match: 8. CDR3 sequence (DNA): TGTGCCAGTAGTATAGCCGGACAGGTCGGAGGCAATCAGCCCCAGCATTTT. Translated, it gives CASSIAGQVGGNQPQHF.

The V gene is TRBV20-1, the J gene TRBJ2-1; TRBD1 matches 11 bases. This CDR3 region has 16 residues. Germline lookup yields CDR1 DFQATT and CDR2 SNEGSKA (reference sequence). The trim removed 3 bases at V and 7 bases at J, leaving 11 bases unmatched. The CDR3 protein is CSASSLQGQGVNEQFF. The CDR3 DNA reads as TGCAGTGCTAGTTCTTTACAGGGACAGGGGGTGAATGAGCAGTTCTTC.

This clone was observed a single time. This chain joins TRBV6-2 or TRBV6-3 and TRBJ1-5; tentatively, D is TRBD1 (6 bases). The ends were cut back, 5 bases at V and 4 bases at J, with 12 bases in the middle. Germline CDR1 MNHEY, CDR2 SVGEGT. CDR3 length equals 14 residues. The CDR3: CASSTGNQNQPQHF. The CDR3 DNA reads TGTGCCAGCAGTACAGGGAATCAGAATCAGCCCCAGCATTTT.

The chain links TRBV7-8 to TRBJ2-1, with 7 bases fitting TRBD1. Trimming took 4 bases from V and 0 from J; bases not matched to a gene: 0. The CDR3 extends over 14 amino acids. Germline CDR1 and CDR2: SGHVS and FQNEAQ. Here the CDR3 reads CASSWDSSYNEQFF. The CDR3 coding sequence is TGTGCCAGCAGCTGGGACAGCTCCTACAATGAGCAGTTCTTC.

V is TRBV5-8 and J is TRBJ2-3, with D maybe TRBD2 (7 bases). CDR3 length: 16 amino acids. CDR1 SGHTS and CDR2 YDEGEE come from the germline V gene. V was cut by 7 bases and J by 4 bases, with 22 bases left in between. The CDR3 is CASVGGASRGADTQYF. Here the CDR3 DNA reads TGTGCCAGCGTGGGGGGGGCTTCCCGTGGGGCAGATACGCAGTATTTT.

Here the CDR3 reads CASSLDAGGQNTEAFF. DNA for the CDR3: TGTGCCAGCAGCTTAGATGCCGGGGGGCAGAACACTGAAGCTTTCTTT. The V gene is TRBV7-9, the J gene TRBJ1-1; possible D gene TRBD1, 6 bases. In germline, CDR1 is SEHNR, CDR2 FQNEAQ (reference sequence). The CDR3 is 16 amino acids. The V end lost 1 base, the J end lost 1 base, and 13 bases lay between the germline ends.

V and J are TRBV19 and TRBJ2-3; D perhaps matches TRBD2 (6 bases). Germline V lookup: CDR1 LNHDA, CDR2 SQIVND (reference sequence). V lost 3 bases and J lost 0, with 13 bases in between. The CDR3 covers 16 residues. CDR3 sequence reads: CASSIRSGTSTDTQYF. DNA for the CDR3: TGTGCCAGTAGTATCCGTAGCGGAACTAGCACAGATACGCAGTATTTT.

The chain links TRBV19 to TRBJ1-5, with 7 positions matching TRBD1. From germline, CDR1 is LNHDA and CDR2 SQIVND (reference sequence). CDR3 length: 16 amino acids. J lost 5 bases, V lost 4 bases, and 11 bases had no gene match. CDR3 in DNA: TGTGCCAGTAGTAACGACAGGGAAGGACGGGATCAGCCCCAGCATTTT. It translates to CASSNDREGRDQPQHF.

This clone was picked up a small number of times. The gene calls are TRBV11-3 and TRBJ2-2; D is unclear. Trimming removed 4 bases from V and 7 bases from J, with 10 bases in between. Germline V gene sequence: CDR1 SGHNT, CDR2 YENEEA. The CDR3 is 13 residues long. In DNA form, the CDR3 reads TGTGCCAGCAGCTCCCCGAGGCGCGGGGAGCTGTTTTTT. Translated, it gives CASSSPRRGELFF.

The rearrangement links TRBV5-8 to TRBJ1-2; 8 nucleotides line up with TRBD1. This CDR3 region has 13 residues. CDR1 SGHTS and CDR2 YDEGEE come from the germline V gene. Germline trimming cut 5 bases from V and 8 bases from J; bases unmatched to any gene: 8. Written as DNA, the CDR3 is TGTGCCAGCAGTCAGACAGGGGTGTTCGGCTACACCTTC. It is translated as CASSQTGVFGYTF.